The present entry profiles one T cell receptor (beta chain) with its context. This record belongs to a study of read filtering for tumor transcriptome and immune sequencing. Overall study: Patients were about 18 male and about 15 female, mean age 65.9 years, range about 47 to 85. DNase treatment preceded whole-transcriptome library preparation. Fewer than 10 patients were R-ISS I, approximately 15 were R-ISS II, about seven were R-ISS III. RNA-seq yielded only about 75 to 1,400 TCR reads, IR-seq about 4.05 to 10.27 million.

The CDR3 length is 15 residues. Germline V CDR1 and CDR2: MDHEN, SYDVKM. V lost 5 bases and J 4 bases, leaving 18 bases between the germline ends. Molecular barcoded adaptors covering alpha/delta and beta/gamma chains were used on 400 to 450 ng RNA. MiXCR, applied by TCRdb to the reads, yields one record per CDR3 protein. The data contain about 50,000 distinct CDR3 sequences, approximately 18% of them singletons. The V call is TRBV28, the J call TRBJ2-7, with D possibly being TRBD1 or TRBD2 (5 bases each). Sequencing was performed on a population of CD138-negative cells sorted from bone marrow. The source of this sequence is a donor at least 40 years old with multiple myeloma. The CDR3 protein is CASSEVGAVRYEQYF. CDR3 sequence (DNA): TGTGCCAGCAGTGAGGTCGGGGCGGTCCGGTACGAGCAGTACTTC.